Below, 19 T cell receptor beta chains from the same sample are listed, as sequenced in a study of cytomegalovirus exposure and HLA in healthy donors. The PCR employed 60 Vbeta primers together with 13 Jbeta primers. Sequencing was performed with immunoSEQ multiplex PCR; in TCRdb, only in-frame clones are kept and a portion is missing. The sample lists more than 140,000 clones; 75% to 80% were seen once. The specimen sequenced was PBMCs. The receptors derive from a male donor in good health and CMV-seronegative.

The chain links TRBV5-4 to TRBJ1-2; a weak D match, TRBD1 (6 bases). Germline V gives CDR1 SGHNT, CDR2 YYREEE (reference sequence). This CDR3 region has 13 residues. The ends were cut back, 5 bases at V and 4 bases at J, with 12 bases in the middle. CDR3: CASSRDNTYGYTF. The CDR3, as DNA: TGTGCCAGCAGTCGGGACAACACCTATGGCTACACCTTC. The full variable domain, rest sourced from reference TRBV5-4 and TRBJ1-2, is ETGVTQSPTHLIKTRGQQVTLRCSSQSGHNTVSWYQQALGQGPQFIFQYYREEENGRGNFPPRFSGLQFPNYSSELNVNALELDDSALYLCASSRDNTYGYTFGSGTRLTVV.

The chain is built from TRBV30 and TRBJ2-5, with TRBD1 matching 9 bases. Germline V lookup: CDR1 GTSNPN, CDR2 SVGIG (reference sequence). The CDR3 extends over 14 amino acids. V was clipped by 5 bases and J by 2 bases; unmatched bases: 6. The CDR3 DNA sequence: TGTGCCTGGGGGGGGGACAGGGAACAAGAGACCCAGTACTTC. Translated, it gives CAWGGDREQETQYF. The whole variable domain, filled in from reference TRBV30 and TRBJ2-5, reads SQTIHQWPATLVQPVGSPLSLECTVEGTSNPNLYWYRQAAGRGLQLLFYSVGIGQISSEVPQNLSASRPQDRQFILSSKKLLLSDSGFYLCAWGGDREQETQYFGPGTRLLVL.

The chain uses TRBV9 and TRBJ2-3; the match to TRBD2 covers 13 bases. The CDR3 totals 16 residues. Germline loops: CDR1 SGDLS, CDR2 YYNGEE. V shed 4 bases, J shed 3 bases, and the junction held 5 bases outside the gene matches. In nucleotides, the CDR3 is TGTGCCAGCAGCCCCCGACTAGCGGGGGGTACAGATACGCAGTATTTT. Its translation is CASSPRLAGGTDTQYF.

A few counts support this clone. The chain is built from TRBV9 and TRBJ1-4, with TRBD1 matching 8 bases. The CDR3 is made up of 15 amino acids. Per germline, CDR1 SGDLS and CDR2 YYNGEE. V trimming: 4 bases; J trimming: 3 bases; junction bases outside the gene matches: 5. For the CDR3, the DNA is TGTGCCAGCAGCCCCCAGGGGGCCCCTAATGAAAAACTGTTTTTT. Its protein product is CASSPQGAPNEKLFF.

This clone occurred once. The CDR3 coding sequence is TGCGCCAGCAGCAGATCCGGCAATGAGCAGTTCTTC. Translated, it gives CASSRSGNEQFF. This rearrangement joins TRBV4-1 to TRBJ2-1; no firm D call. V lost 5 bases, J lost 6 bases, and 8 bases lay in between. This CDR3 is built from 12 residues. Germline CDR1 reads MGHRA; CDR2 reads YSYEKL.

The chain carries TRBV5-1 and TRBJ1-1, with D possibly TRBD1 on 6 matching bases. There are 15 residues in the CDR3. Trimming removed 3 bases at V and 2 bases at J, with 14 bases between. Germline V CDR1 and CDR2: SGHRS, YFSETQ. CDR3 DNA sequence: TGCGCCAGCAGCTCATGGGGGCCAGTTAACACTGAAGCTTTCTTT. The encoded protein is CASSSWGPVNTEAFF.

The chain has TRBV7-8 and TRBJ1-2; the match to TRBD1 covers 10 bases. CDR1 and CDR2 from the germline V gene are SGHVS and FQNEAQ. Trimming cost V 2 bases and J 6 bases; bases outside gene matches: 6. The CDR3 runs to 15 residues. The CDR3 nucleotides read TGTGCCAGCAGCTTAAGCGGGACAGGGGATCATGGCTACACCTTC. This gives the protein CASSLSGTGDHGYTF.

The chain links TRBV5-1 to TRBJ1-1; no clear D. With 1 base removed from V and 4 bases from J, the gap between germline ends came to 11 bases. CDR1 is SGHRS, CDR2 YFSETQ, per germline. The CDR3 sequence is 14 residues long. Here the CDR3 reads CASSLSSGTTEAFF. The CDR3 coding sequence is TGCGCCAGCAGCTTGTCGTCAGGAACCACTGAAGCTTTCTTT.

The genes are TRBV15 and TRBJ2-5; tentatively, D is TRBD2 (5 bases). V was cut by 7 bases and J by 11 bases, with 23 bases left in between. CDR3 length equals 14 residues. CDR1 is LNHNV and CDR2 is YYDKDF in the germline V gene (reference sequence). CDR3 coding DNA: TGTGCCACCACCCCTCGAGGACTCCTAGGAGAGCAGTACTTC. Translating it yields CATTPRGLLGEQYF.

V usage is TRBV2 and J usage is TRBJ2-5; D perhaps matches TRBD1 (5 bases). V dropped 5 bases and J dropped 1 base, with 11 bases sitting between them. The CDR3 contains 14 residues. In germline, CDR1 is SNHLY, CDR2 FYNNEI. The CDR3, as DNA: TGTGCCAGCAGTATCGACAGACTCCAAGAGACCCAGTACTTC. Amino acids: CASSIDRLQETQYF.

The chain combines TRBV25-1 with TRBJ2-1, with TRBD1 as a possible D gene (5 bases). V shed 5 bases and J shed 2 bases, with 10 bases lying between them. CDR3 length: 14 residues. The germline V gene has CDR1 MGHDK and CDR2 SYGVNS. CDR3 sequence: CASSITGPYNEQFF. CDR3 nucleotide sequence: TGTGCCAGCAGTATCACAGGACCCTACAATGAGCAGTTCTTC.

The rearrangement links TRBV9 to TRBJ2-6; TRBD1 agrees at 7 bases. In germline, CDR1 is SGDLS, CDR2 YYNGEE. The length of the CDR3 is 15 residues. Germline trimming cut 3 bases from V and 0 bases from J; bases unmatched to any gene: 0. The CDR3 DNA reads TGTGCCAGCAGCGACAGGGGCTCTGGGGCCAACGTCCTGACTTTC. Amino acid sequence: CASSDRGSGANVLTF.

This clone was counted only a few times. The chain links TRBV4-1 to TRBJ2-5, with 12 nucleotides matching TRBD2. Trimming took 4 bases from V and 6 from J; bases not matched to a gene: 6. Germline CDR1 reads MGHRA; CDR2 reads YSYEKL. The CDR3 runs 15 residues. CDR3: CASSLASGRDKTQYF. The CDR3 coding sequence is TGCGCCAGCAGCCTTGCTAGCGGGAGGGATAAGACCCAGTACTTC.

The chain uses TRBV5-5 and TRBJ1-2; no reliable D call. Trimming shortened V by 1 base and J by 0 bases, and 7 bases separated the two germline ends. The CDR3 has 14 amino acids. Germline-derived CDR1 and CDR2 are SGHKS and YYEKEE (reference sequence). In DNA form, the CDR3 reads TGTGCCAGCAGCTTGCCCAGTACTAACTATGGCTACACCTTC. It codes for CASSLPSTNYGYTF.

About this clone itself: Other DNA sequences within the sample encode an identical CDR3. This chain joins TRBV30 and TRBJ2-7; a weak D match, TRBD1 (5 bases). This CDR3 contains 11 residues. Germline CDR1 reads GTSNPN; CDR2 reads SVGIG (reference sequence). V dropped 4 bases and J dropped 4 bases, with 8 bases sitting between them. The CDR3 is CAWTDSYEQYF. The CDR3 region has the DNA TGTGCCTGGACTGACAGTTACGAGCAGTACTTC.

The chain recombines TRBV5-5 with TRBJ1-3; 7 positions match TRBD1. Germline CDR1 is SGHKS and CDR2 is YYEKEE (reference sequence). CDR3 length equals 16 residues. The V gene end was trimmed by 1 base and the J gene end by 4 bases; junction bases not matched to a gene: 8. The DNA for the CDR3 is TGTGCCAGCAGCTTGAAGGGGGCGTCTGGAGGAAACACCATATATTTT. This codes for CASSLKGASGGNTIYF.

The rearrangement joins TRBV19 to TRBJ1-3; TRBD1 aligns across 8 bases. This CDR3 region has 14 residues. Looked up from germline, CDR1 is LNHDA and CDR2 is SQIVND (reference sequence). Germline trimming cut 3 bases from V and 3 bases from J; bases unmatched to any gene: 1. Here the CDR3 reads CASSIDRGGNTIYF. Here the CDR3 DNA reads TGTGCCAGTAGTATCGACAGGGGTGGAAACACCATATATTTT.

The genes are TRBV7-8 and TRBJ1-5, with 9 bases identical to TRBD1. The V gene's germline CDR1 is SGHVS and CDR2 FQNEAQ. The CDR3 length is 17 residues. V dropped 2 bases and J dropped 2; count of bases not matched to a gene: 7. The DNA for the CDR3 is TGTGCCAGCAGCTTACCAGCCAGGACAGGGGGCAATCAGCCCCAGCATTTT. This encodes CASSLPARTGGNQPQHF.

The sample holds one count of this clone. The J gene is TRBJ1-2, the V gene TRBV6-5, with TRBD1 identical over 7 bases. The CDR3 contains 13 residues. CDR1 and CDR2 (germline): MNHEY, SVGAGI. V lost 10 bases and J lost 0; bases outside the gene matches: 5. The CDR3 loop is CATRDRPNYGYTF. CDR3 coding DNA: TGTGCCACAAGGGACAGACCTAACTATGGCTACACCTTC.